A selection of T cell receptor beta chains follows, all from one sample in a study of T cells in Graves' hyperthyroidism and ophthalmopathy. TCRdb called the multiplex PCR reads again in MiXCR, with one record for every CDR3 protein. The repertoire has around 500,000 distinct CDR3 sequences, around a fifth of them found once; the top ten carry under 55%. The sample consisted of blood. All receptors come from an older woman with Graves' ophthalmopathy. Each CDR3 is given with its conserved first and last residue. D genes are given only for firm matches. The size field is filled for only some rows; it gives once, few, many or a size class.

>TRBV20-1|TRBD2|TRBJ2-2|many
TGCAGTGCCGCCCCTAGCGGGAGTCAGGATGCCGGGGAGCTGTTTTTT
CSAAPSGSQDAGELFF
>TRBV7-9|-|TRBJ1-2|-
TGTGCCAGCAGCTTTGGAGGGGCAGGAGCCCTCTATGGCTACACCTTC
CASSFGGAGALYGYTF
>TRBV3-1|-|TRBJ1-1|many
TGTGCCAGCAGCCCCCGGGGGGGGGTGAACACTGAAGCTTTCTTT
CASSPRGGVNTEAFF
>TRBV30|TRBD1|TRBJ1-1|many
TGTGCCTGGCAGCGACAGGGGTTGACTGAAGCTTTCTTT
CAWQRQGLTEAFF
>TRBV29-1|TRBD1|TRBJ1-2|few
TGCAGCGTCGAAGACAGGGGGGGTGGCTACACCTTC
CSVEDRGGGYTF
>TRBV3-1|-|TRBJ1-6|-
TGTGCCAGCAGCCAAGTTCAAAGGGGTTCACCCCTCCACTTT
CASSQVQRGSPLHF
>TRBV20-1|-|TRBJ2-7|-
TGCAGTGCTAAAGGGACTGTCTACTCCTACGAGCAGTACTTC
CSAKGTVYSYEQYF
>TRBV5-1|TRBD2|TRBJ2-1|few
TGCGCCAGCAGTCCTACTAGCGGGAGTCATTACAATGAGCAGTTCTTC
CASSPTSGSHYNEQFF
>TRBV5-1|TRBD1|TRBJ2-3|-
TGCGCCAGCAGCTTAGGACAGGAGGCCGATACGCAGTATTTT
CASSLGQEADTQYF
>TRBV4-1|TRBD2|TRBJ2-7|-
TGCGCCAGCAGCCCCGGACTAGCGGGAGGCCTGAGCTCCTACGAGCAGTACTTC
CASSPGLAGGLSSYEQYF
>TRBV20-1|TRBD2|TRBJ2-3|many
TGCAGTGCTAGGACTAGCGGGAGGGCAGATACGCAGTATTTT
CSARTSGRADTQYF
>TRBV7-8|-|TRBJ2-7|many
TGTGCCAGCAGCGTACAAGGGGGCTACGAGCAGTACTTC
CASSVQGGYEQYF
>TRBV29-1|-|TRBJ1-5|-
TGCAGCGTAGTGGAAAATAGCAATCAGCCCCAGCATTTT
CSVVENSNQPQHF
>TRBV29-1|TRBD1|TRBJ2-5|many
TGCAGCGTCGAGGACAGGGGTGAGACCCAGTACTTC
CSVEDRGETQYF
>TRBV12-3/TRBV12-4|TRBD1|TRBJ1-5|many
TGTGCCAGCAGTCTCGGACAGGTTAACAATCAGCCCCAGCATTTT
CASSLGQVNNQPQHF
>TRBV2|-|TRBJ1-5|-
TGTGCCAGCAGAATGATCCCTGGGAGCAATCAGCCCCAGCATTTT
CASRMIPGSNQPQHF
>TRBV3-1|-|TRBJ2-7|-
TGTGCCAGCAGCCATAACGGGATGAATTACGAGCAGTACTTC
CASSHNGMNYEQYF
>TRBV20-1|-|TRBJ1-5|few
TGCAGTGCCGAAGGGACCCCCCGGGGCAATCAGCCCCAGCATTTT
CSAEGTPRGNQPQHF
>TRBV12-3/TRBV12-4|-|TRBJ1-1|many
TGTGCCAGCAGTTTTACAGGGATGAACACTGAAGCTTTCTTT
CASSFTGMNTEAFF
>TRBV5-6|-|TRBJ1-2|-
TGTGCCAGCAGACCCACCCCTCTCTCCTATGGCTACACCTTC
CASRPTPLSYGYTF
>TRBV24-1|TRBD2|TRBJ2-2|few
TGTGCCACCAGTCTAAGCGGGAGCGTCGGGGAGCTGTTTTTT
CATSLSGSVGELFF
>TRBV7-8|TRBD2|TRBJ2-1|-
TGTGCCAGCAGCTTAGCTCCTAGCGGGAGAATTGATGAGCAGTCCTTC
CASSLAPSGRIDEQSF
>TRBV2|-|TRBJ2-3|many
TGTGCCAGCAACGGCGGGACTCAGATCACAGATACGCAGTATTTT
CASNGGTQITDTQYF
>TRBV5-6|TRBD2|TRBJ2-1|few
TGTGCCAGCAGCTGGGGGGGAAATGAGCAGTTCTTC
CASSWGGNEQFF
>TRBV5-1|-|TRBJ1-6|-
TGCGCCAGCAGCTTGGATGGGGTTTCGGGTTCACCCCTCCACTTT
CASSLDGVSGSPLHF
>TRBV12-5|TRBD1|TRBJ2-7|few
TGTGCTAGTGGTTTTGGACAGGGAAGACACGAGCAGTACTTC
CASGFGQGRHEQYF
>TRBV14|-|TRBJ2-6|-
TGTGCCAGCAGCCAAGATGCGGCCGTGATTTTTGGGGCCAACGTCCTGACTTTC
CASSQDAAVIFGANVLTF
>TRBV9|-|TRBJ2-7|few
TGTGCCAGCAGCGTAGGGGGTAGCGGCTACGAGCAGTACTTC
CASSVGGSGYEQYF
>TRBV28|-|TRBJ1-2|many
TGTGCCAGCAGTTTCGGCTCCAGGGGCTATGGCTACACCTTC
CASSFGSRGYGYTF
>TRBV6-1|-|TRBJ2-2|few
TGTGCCAGCAGCTACCCGCCCCAGGGTTTAGAGCTGTTTTTT
CASSYPPQGLELFF
>TRBV7-9|-|TRBJ2-7|few
TGTGCCAGCAGCTTCGGCGCCTACGAGCAGTACTTC
CASSFGAYEQYF
>TRBV7-6|-|TRBJ2-6|few
TGTGCCAGCAGCCCCAGGCAGGGAACGGTGGCTGGGGCCAACGTCCTGACTTTC
CASSPRQGTVAGANVLTF
>TRBV7-6|-|TRBJ2-3|few
TGTGCCAGCAGCTTCGGGGGAGGACAGAGCACAGATACGCAGTATTTT
CASSFGGGQSTDTQYF
>TRBV12-3/TRBV12-4|TRBD1|TRBJ1-4|-
TGTGCCAGCAGTTTAGGCAGGGGGGATAATGAAAAACTGTTTTTT
CASSLGRGDNEKLFF
>TRBV19|TRBD2|TRBJ2-1|-
TGTGCCAGTAGCGGGGCGGTGCGGGGGGACAATGAGCAGTTCTTC
CASSGAVRGDNEQFF
>TRBV11-2|-|TRBJ2-1|few
TGTGCCAGCAGCTCCCTTACAGGGTTCGATGAGCAGTTCTTC
CASSSLTGFDEQFF